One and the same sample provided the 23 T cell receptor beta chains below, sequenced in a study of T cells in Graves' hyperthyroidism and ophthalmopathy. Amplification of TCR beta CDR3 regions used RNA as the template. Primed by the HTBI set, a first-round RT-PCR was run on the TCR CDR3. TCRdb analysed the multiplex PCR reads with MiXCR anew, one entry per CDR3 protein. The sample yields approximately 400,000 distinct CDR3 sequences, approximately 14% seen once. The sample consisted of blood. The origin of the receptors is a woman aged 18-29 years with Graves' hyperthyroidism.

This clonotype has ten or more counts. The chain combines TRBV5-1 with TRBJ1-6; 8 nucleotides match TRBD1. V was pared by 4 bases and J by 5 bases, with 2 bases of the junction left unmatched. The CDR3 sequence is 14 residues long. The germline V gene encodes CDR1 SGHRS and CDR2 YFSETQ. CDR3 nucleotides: TGCGCCAGCAGCAAGGGACAGGATAATTCACCCCTCCACTTT. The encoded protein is CASSKGQDNSPLHF.

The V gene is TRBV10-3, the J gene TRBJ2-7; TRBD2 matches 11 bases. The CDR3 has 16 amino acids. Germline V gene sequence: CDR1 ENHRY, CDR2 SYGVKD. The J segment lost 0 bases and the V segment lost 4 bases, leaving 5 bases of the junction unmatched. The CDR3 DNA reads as TGTGCCATCAGTGGCGGGACTAGCGGCCCCTCCTACGAGCAGTACTTC. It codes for CAISGGTSGPSYEQYF.

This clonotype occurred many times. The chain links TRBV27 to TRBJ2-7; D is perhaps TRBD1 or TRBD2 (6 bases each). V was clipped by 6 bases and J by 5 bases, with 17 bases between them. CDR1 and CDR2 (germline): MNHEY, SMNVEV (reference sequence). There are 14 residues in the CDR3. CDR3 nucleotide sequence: TGTGCCAGCAGCCCTGGCTGGGGGGCGGACGAGCAGTACTTC. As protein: CASSPGWGADEQYF.

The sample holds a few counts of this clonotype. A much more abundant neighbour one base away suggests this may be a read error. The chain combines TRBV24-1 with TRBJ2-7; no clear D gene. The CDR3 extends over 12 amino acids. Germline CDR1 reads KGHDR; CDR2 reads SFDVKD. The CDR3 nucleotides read TGTGCCACCAGTACTGGGCCCTACGAGCAGCACTTC. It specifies CATSTGPYEQHF.

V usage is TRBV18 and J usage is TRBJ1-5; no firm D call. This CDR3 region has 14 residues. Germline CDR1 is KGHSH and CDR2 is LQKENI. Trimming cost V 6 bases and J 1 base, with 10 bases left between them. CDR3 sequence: CASSPGWSNQPQHF. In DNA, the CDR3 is TGTGCCAGCTCTCCCGGGTGGAGCAATCAGCCCCAGCATTTT.

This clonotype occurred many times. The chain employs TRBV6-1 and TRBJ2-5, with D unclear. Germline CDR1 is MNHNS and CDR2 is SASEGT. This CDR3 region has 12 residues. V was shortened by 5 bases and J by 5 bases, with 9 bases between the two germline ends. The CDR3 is CASSTISETQYF. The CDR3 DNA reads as TGTGCCAGCAGTACCATCTCCGAGACCCAGTACTTC.

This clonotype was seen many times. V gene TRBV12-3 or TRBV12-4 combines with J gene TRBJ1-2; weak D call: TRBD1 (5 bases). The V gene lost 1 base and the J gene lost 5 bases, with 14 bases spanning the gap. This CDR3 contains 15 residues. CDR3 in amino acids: CASSLGPIKGYGYTF. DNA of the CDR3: TGTGCCAGCAGTTTAGGGCCCATCAAGGGGTATGGCTACACCTTC.

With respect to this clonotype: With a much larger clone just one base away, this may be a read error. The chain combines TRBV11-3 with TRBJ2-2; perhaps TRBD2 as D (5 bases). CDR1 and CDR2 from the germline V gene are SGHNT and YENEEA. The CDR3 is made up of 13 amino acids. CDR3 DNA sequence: TGTGCCAGCAGGGTTCGGGGAACCGGGAAGCTGTTTTTT. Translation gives CASRVRGTGKLFF.

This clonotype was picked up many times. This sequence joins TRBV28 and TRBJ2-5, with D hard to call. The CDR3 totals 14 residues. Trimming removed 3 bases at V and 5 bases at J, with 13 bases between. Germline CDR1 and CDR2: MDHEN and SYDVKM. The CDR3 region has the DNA TGTGCCAGCAGTTTTACCCGAACCGTGGAGACCCAGTACTTC. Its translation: CASSFTRTVETQYF.

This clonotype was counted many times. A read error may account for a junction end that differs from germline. CDR3 in amino acids: CASSVGLINSDTQYF. In DNA form, the CDR3 reads TGTGCCAGCAGCGTAGGCCTCATAAATTCAGATACGCAGTATTTT. The chain links TRBV13 to TRBJ2-3; D is ambiguous. CDR1 and CDR2 from the germline V gene are PRHDT and FYEKMQ (reference sequence). This CDR3 is 15 amino acids long. The entire variable domain, with the rest obtained from reference TRBV13 and TRBJ2-3, is as follows: AAGVIQSPRHLIKEKRETATLKCYPIPRHDTVYWYQQGPGQDPQFLISFYEKMQSDKGSIPDRFSAQQFSDYHSELNMSSLELGDSALYFCASSVGLINSDTQYFGPGTRLTVL.

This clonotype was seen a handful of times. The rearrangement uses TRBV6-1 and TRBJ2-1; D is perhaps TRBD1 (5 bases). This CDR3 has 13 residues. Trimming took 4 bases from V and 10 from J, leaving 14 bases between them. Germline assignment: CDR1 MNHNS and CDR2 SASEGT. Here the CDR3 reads CASSVQGSREQFF. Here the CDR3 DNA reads TGTGCCAGCAGTGTTCAGGGTTCTAGGGAGCAGTTCTTC.

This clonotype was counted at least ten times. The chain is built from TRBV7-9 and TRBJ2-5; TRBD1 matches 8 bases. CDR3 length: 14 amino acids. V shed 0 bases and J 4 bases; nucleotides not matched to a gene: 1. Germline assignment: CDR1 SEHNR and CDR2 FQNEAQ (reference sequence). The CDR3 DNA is TGTGCCAGCAGCTTAGCACAGGGGGTAGAGACCCAGTACTTC. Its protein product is CASSLAQGVETQYF.

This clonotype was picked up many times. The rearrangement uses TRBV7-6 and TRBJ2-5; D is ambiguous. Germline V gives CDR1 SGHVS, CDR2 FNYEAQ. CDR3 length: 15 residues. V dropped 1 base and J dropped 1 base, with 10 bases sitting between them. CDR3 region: CASSLGALTQETQYF. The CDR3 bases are TGTGCCAGCAGCTTAGGAGCCCTAACCCAAGAGACCCAGTACTTC. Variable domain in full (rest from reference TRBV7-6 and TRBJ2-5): GAGVSQSPRYKVTKRGQDVALRCDPISGHVSLYWYRQALGQGPEFLTYFNYEAQQDKSGLPNDRFSAERPEGSISTLTIQRTEQRDSAMYRCASSLGALTQETQYFGPGTRLLVL.

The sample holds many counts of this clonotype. The CDR3 sequence is CSASPIVAVTYNEQFF. CDR3 in DNA: TGCAGTGCTAGCCCCATAGTGGCCGTAACTTACAATGAGCAGTTCTTC. The chain couples TRBV20-1 to TRBJ2-1; the D is unclear. The CDR3 is 16 residues long. The V end was cut by 3 bases, the J end by 4 bases, with 19 bases between. CDR1 DFQATT and CDR2 SNEGSKA come from the germline V gene (reference sequence).

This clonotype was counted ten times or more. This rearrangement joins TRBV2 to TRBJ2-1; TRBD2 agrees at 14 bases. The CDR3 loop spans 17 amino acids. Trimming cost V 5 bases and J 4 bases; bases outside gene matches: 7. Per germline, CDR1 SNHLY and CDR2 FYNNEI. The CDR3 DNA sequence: TGTGCCAGCAGTCCAGGACTAGCGGGAGGAACATACAATGAGCAGTTCTTC. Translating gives CASSPGLAGGTYNEQFF.

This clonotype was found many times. The DNA for the CDR3 is TGTGCCAGCAGTTCGGCCGGGACTAGCGATCATGAGCAGTTCTTC. This gives the protein CASSSAGTSDHEQFF. This chain connects TRBV12-3 or TRBV12-4 to TRBJ2-1, with 10 bases fitting TRBD2. Trimming removed 4 bases from V and 8 bases from J; junction bases left unmatched: 8. This CDR3 is 15 amino acids long.

Here the CDR3 reads CSVEDREGRGGELFF. In DNA form, the CDR3 reads TGCAGCGTTGAAGATCGGGAGGGCCGTGGCGGGGAGCTGTTTTTT. The V and J genes are TRBV29-1 and TRBJ2-2; 8 bases map to TRBD2. The CDR3 has 15 residues. J was trimmed by 7 bases and V by 0 bases; bases with no gene match: 7. From germline, CDR1 is SQVTM and CDR2 ANQGSEA.

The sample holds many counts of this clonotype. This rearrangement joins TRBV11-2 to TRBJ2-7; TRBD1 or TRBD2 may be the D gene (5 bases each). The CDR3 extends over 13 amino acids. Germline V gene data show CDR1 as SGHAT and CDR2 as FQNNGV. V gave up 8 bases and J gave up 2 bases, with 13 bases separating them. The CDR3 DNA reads TGTGCCAGCGGGGCGGGCCCTCCCTACGAGCAGTACTTC. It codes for CASGAGPPYEQYF.

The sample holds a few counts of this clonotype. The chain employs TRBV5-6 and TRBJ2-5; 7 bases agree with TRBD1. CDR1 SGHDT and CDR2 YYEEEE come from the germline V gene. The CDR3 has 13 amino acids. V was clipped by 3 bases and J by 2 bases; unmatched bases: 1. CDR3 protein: CASSWTGQETQYF. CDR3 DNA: TGTGCCAGCAGCTGGACAGGTCAAGAGACCCAGTACTTC.

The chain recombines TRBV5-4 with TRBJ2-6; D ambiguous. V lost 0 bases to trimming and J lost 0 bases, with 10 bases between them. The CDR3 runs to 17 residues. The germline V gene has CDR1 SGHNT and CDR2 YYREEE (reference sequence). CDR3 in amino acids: CASSLGSRFSGANVLTF. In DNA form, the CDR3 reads TGTGCCAGCAGCTTGGGATCGCGATTCTCTGGGGCCAACGTCCTGACTTTC.

The CDR3 sequence: CASSSRPGLDYGYTF. In DNA form, the CDR3 reads TGTGCCAGCAGCTCCCGCCCGGGGCTTGACTATGGCTACACCTTC. The J gene is TRBJ1-2, the V gene TRBV7-9, with D perhaps TRBD1 (5 bases). Germline V gene sequence: CDR1 SEHNR, CDR2 FQNEAQ (reference sequence). V lost 4 bases to trimming and J lost 3 bases, with 15 bases between them. The CDR3 contains 15 residues.

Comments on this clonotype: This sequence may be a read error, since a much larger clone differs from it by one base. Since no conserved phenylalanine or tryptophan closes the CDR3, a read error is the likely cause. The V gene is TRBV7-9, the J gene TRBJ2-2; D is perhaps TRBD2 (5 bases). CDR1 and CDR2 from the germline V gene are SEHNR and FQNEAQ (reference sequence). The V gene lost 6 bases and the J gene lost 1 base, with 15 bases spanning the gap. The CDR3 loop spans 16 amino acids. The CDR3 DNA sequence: TGTGCCAGCAGTACACCCGTGGAGGAGAACACCGGGGAGCTGTTTTCT. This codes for CASSTPVEENTGELFS.

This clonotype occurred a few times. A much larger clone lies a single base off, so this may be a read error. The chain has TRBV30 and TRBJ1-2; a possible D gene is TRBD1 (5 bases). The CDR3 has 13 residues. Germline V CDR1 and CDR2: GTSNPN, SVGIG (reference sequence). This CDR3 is CAWSAGPNCGYTF. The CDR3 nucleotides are TGTGCCTGGAGCGCGGGACCTAACTGTGGCTACACCTTC.